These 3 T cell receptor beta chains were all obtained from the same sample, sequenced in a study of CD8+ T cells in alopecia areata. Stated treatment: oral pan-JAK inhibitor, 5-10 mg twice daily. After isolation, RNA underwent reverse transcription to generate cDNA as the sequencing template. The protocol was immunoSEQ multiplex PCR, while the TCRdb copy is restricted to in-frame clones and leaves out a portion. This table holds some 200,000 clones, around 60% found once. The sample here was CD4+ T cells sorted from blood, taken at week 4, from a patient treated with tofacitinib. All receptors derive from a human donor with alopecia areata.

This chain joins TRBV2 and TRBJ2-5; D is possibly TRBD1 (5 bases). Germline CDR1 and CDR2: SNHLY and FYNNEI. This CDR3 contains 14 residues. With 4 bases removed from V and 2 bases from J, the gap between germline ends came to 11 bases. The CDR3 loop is CASSGGSYQETQYF. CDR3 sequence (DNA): TGTGCCAGCAGTGGGGGCTCCTATCAAGAGACCCAGTACTTC. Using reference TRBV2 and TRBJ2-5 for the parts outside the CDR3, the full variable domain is EPEVTQTPSHQVTQMGQEVILRCVPISNHLYFYWYRQILGQKVEFLVSFYNNEISEKSEIFDDQFSVERPDGSNFTLKIRSTKLEDSAMYFCASSGGSYQETQYFGPGTRLLVL.

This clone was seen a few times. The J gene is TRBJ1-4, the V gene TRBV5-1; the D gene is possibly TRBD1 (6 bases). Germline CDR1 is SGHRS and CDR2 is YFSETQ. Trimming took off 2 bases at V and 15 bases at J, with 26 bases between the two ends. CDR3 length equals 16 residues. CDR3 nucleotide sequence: TGCGCCAGCAGCTTTCGAGGGGGAGGGTCCCAGGATTCGGTGTTTTTT. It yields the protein CASSFRGGGSQDSVFF.

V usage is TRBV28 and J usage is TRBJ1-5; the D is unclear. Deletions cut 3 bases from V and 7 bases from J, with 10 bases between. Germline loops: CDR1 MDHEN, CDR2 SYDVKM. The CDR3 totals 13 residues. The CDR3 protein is CASSFILQQPQHF. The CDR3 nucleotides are TGTGCCAGCAGTTTTATTTTGCAGCAGCCCCAGCATTTT.